These 6 T cell receptor beta chains were all obtained from the same sample, sequenced in a study of CD8+ T cells in alopecia areata. Sequencing templates came from extracted RNA that was reverse transcribed into cDNA. Method: immunoSEQ multiplex PCR; TCRdb's copy keeps in-frame clones and lacks some. This sample carries hundreds of thousands of clones, approximately 61% of them seen once, and the ten largest clones take approximately 1.2%. Sequenced here: CD4+ T cells sorted from blood, sampled at week 0. The receptors were sampled from a human donor with alopecia areata.

The genes are TRBV5-1 and TRBJ2-7; the match to TRBD2 covers 7 bases. The CDR3 spans 14 residues. Trimming cost V 1 base and J 3 bases; bases outside gene matches: 4. The V gene's germline CDR1 is SGHRS and CDR2 YFSETQ. The DNA of the CDR3 is TGCGCCAGCAGCTTGCTTCGGGGGGACTACGAGCAGTACTTC. It encodes CASSLLRGDYEQYF.

The chain links TRBV9 to TRBJ1-1; 8 nucleotides match TRBD1. V dropped 3 bases and J dropped 1; count of bases not matched to a gene: 14. The CDR3 loop spans 18 amino acids. In germline, CDR1 is SGDLS, CDR2 YYNGEE. For the CDR3, the DNA is TGTGCCAGCAGCGACCGACAGGGGAGTTTGGGGGAGAACACTGAAGCTTTCTTT. Translated, it gives CASSDRQGSLGENTEAFF.

This clone was observed a handful of times. The chain links TRBV30 to TRBJ2-2; D gene unclear. The CDR3 runs to 12 residues. CDR1 GTSNPN and CDR2 SVGIG come from the germline V gene (reference sequence). Trimming removed 7 bases from V and 1 base from J, with 7 bases in between. The CDR3 DNA reads as TGTGCCTCGGGCGGGAACACCGGGGAGCTGTTTTTT. It codes for CASGGNTGELFF.

The chain links TRBV9 to TRBJ2-2; D remains unclear. The CDR3 runs 16 residues. V lost 2 bases to trimming and J lost 0 bases, with 11 bases between them. The germline gives CDR1 SGDLS, CDR2 YYNGEE. The DNA for the CDR3 is TGTGCCAGCAGCGTTGGTGACGCCTCGAACACCGGGGAGCTGTTTTTT. Translated, it gives CASSVGDASNTGELFF.

V and J are TRBV7-9 and TRBJ2-7, with TRBD2 identical over 12 bases. V dropped 5 bases and J dropped 0; count of bases not matched to a gene: 5. Germline values: CDR1 SEHNR, CDR2 FQNEAQ (reference sequence). The CDR3 totals 16 residues. CDR3 bases: TGTGCCAGCAGCCCTCGGACTAGCGGGGACTCCTACGAGCAGTACTTC. The encoded protein is CASSPRTSGDSYEQYF.

The chain joins TRBV7-2 to TRBJ1-1, with 10 bases that match TRBD1. This CDR3 region has 16 residues. CDR1 is SGHTA and CDR2 is FQGNSA in the germline V gene. V trimming: 4 bases; J trimming: 5 bases; junction bases outside the gene matches: 10. The CDR3 DNA reads TGTGCCAGCAGCTACACCGGGACAGGGGAAGGGACTGAAGCTTTCTTT. Translating it yields CASSYTGTGEGTEAFF.